This T cell receptor (beta chain) was recorded in a study of T cells after yellow fever vaccination. General study results and limits: One caveat is that FACS-sorted repertoires could contain abundant clonotypes contaminating from the bulk population.

In the case of this clonotype: Its cognate antigen is unknown.

This CDR3 is built from 15 residues. V was clipped by 6 bases and J by 4 bases, with 15 bases between them. Germline CDR1 reads SGHAT; CDR2 reads FQNNGV. TCRdb passed the 5' RACE reads through MiXCR, listing each CDR3 protein once. The table lists 350,000 or so distinct CDR3 sequences, around 8.1% of them singletons. This specimen was PBMCs, taken about 41 days after the first yellow fever vaccination. The chain joins TRBV11-2 to TRBJ2-2, with a possible D match to TRBD1 (5 bases). This sequence originates from a man younger than 35 who received the YFV17D yellow fever vaccine. The CDR3 protein is CASRQIRGITGELFF. In DNA form, the CDR3 reads TGTGCCAGCAGGCAAATAAGGGGCATCACCGGGGAGCTGTTTTTT.